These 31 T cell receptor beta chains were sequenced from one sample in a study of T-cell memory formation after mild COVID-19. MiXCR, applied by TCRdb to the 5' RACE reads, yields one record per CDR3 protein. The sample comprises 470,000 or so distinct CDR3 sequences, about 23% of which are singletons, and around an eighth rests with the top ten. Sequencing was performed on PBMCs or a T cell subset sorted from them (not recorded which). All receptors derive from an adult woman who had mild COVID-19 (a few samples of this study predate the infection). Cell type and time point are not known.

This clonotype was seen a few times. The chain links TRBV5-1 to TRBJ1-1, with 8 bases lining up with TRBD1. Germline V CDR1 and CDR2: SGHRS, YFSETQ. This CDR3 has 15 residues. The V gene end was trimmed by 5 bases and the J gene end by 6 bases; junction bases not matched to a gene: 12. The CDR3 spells CASSPQGATSAEAFF. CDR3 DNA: TGCGCCAGCAGTCCCCAGGGGGCTACCTCTGCTGAAGCTTTCTTT.

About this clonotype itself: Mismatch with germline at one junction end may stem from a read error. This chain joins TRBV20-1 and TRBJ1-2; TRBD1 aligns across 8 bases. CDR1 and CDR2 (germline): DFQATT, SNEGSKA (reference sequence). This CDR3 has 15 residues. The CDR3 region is CSARGDGGTGYVYTF. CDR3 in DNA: TGCAGTGCTAGAGGGGACGGGGGGACAGGCTATGTCTACACCTTC.

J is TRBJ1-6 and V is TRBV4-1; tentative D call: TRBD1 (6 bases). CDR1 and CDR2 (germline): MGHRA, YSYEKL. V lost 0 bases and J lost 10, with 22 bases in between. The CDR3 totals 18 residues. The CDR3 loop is CASSQDGDVSRGRSPLHF. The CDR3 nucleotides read TGCGCCAGCAGCCAAGATGGGGACGTAAGCAGGGGTCGCTCACCCCTCCACTTT.

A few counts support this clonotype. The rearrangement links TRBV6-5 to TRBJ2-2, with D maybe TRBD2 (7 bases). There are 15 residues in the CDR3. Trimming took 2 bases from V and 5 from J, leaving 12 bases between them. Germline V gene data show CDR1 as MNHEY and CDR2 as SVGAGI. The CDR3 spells CASSYRGAQTGELFF. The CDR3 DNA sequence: TGTGCCAGCAGTTACCGGGGGGCGCAGACCGGGGAGCTGTTTTTT.

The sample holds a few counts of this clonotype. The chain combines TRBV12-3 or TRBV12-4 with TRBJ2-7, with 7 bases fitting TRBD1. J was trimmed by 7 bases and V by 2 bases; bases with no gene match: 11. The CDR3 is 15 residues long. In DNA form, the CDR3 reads TGTGCCAGCAGTTTAAGGAGACAGGGCCGTGGGGAGCAGTACTTC. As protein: CASSLRRQGRGEQYF.

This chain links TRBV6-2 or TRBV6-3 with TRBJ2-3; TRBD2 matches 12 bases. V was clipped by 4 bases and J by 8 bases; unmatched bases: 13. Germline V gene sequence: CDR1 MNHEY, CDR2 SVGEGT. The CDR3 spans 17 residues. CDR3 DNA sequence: TGTGCCAGCAGTTCTCCCCCGACTAGCGGGAGTGTGATTACGCAGTATTTT. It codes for CASSSPPTSGSVITQYF.

The chain's CDR3 is CASTAGETQYF. CDR3 coding DNA: TGCGCCAGCACCGCCGGAGAGACCCAGTACTTC. This chain joins TRBV5-1 and TRBJ2-5, with no clear D. This CDR3 has 11 amino acids. The germline gives CDR1 SGHRS, CDR2 YFSETQ. Trimming pared 6 bases from V and 4 bases from J, leaving 7 bases between.

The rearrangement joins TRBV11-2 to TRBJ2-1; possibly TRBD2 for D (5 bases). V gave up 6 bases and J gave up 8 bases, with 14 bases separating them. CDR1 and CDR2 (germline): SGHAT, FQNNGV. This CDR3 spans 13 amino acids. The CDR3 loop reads CASSGMRVDEQFF. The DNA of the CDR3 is TGTGCCAGCAGTGGGATGAGGGTCGATGAGCAGTTCTTC.

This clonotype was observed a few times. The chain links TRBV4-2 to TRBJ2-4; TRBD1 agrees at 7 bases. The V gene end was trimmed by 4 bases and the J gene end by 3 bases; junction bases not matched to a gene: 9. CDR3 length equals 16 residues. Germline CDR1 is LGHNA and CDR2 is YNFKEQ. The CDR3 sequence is CASSRENRGGKNIQYF. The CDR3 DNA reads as TGTGCCAGCAGCCGAGAAAACAGGGGTGGCAAAAACATTCAGTACTTC.

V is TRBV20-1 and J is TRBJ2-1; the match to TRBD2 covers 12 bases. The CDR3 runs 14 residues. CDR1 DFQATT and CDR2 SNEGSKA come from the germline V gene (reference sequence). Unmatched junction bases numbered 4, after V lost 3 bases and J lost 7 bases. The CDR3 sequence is CSARGLAGENEQFF. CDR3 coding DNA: TGCAGTGCTAGGGGACTAGCGGGTGAGAATGAGCAGTTCTTC.

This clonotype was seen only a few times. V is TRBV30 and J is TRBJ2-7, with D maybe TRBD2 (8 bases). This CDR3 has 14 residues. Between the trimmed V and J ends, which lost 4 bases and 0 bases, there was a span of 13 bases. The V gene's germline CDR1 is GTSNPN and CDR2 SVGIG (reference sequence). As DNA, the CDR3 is TGTGCCTGGAACGGGAGGGGGCTCTCCTACGAGCAGTACTTC. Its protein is CAWNGRGLSYEQYF.

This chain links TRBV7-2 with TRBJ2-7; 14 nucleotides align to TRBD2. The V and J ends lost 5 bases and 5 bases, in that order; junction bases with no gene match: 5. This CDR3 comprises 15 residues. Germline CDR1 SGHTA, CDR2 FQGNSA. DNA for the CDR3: TGTGCCAGCAGCCGAGGGGGACTAGCGGGAGACGAGCAGTACTTC. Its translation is CASSRGGLAGDEQYF.

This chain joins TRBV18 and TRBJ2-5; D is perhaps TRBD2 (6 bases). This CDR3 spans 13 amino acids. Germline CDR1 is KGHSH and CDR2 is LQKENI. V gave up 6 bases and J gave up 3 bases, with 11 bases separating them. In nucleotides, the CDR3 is TGTGCCAGCTCTCCGAGGAGGGAAGAGACCCAGTACTTC. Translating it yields CASSPRREETQYF. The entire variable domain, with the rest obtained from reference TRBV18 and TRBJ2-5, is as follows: NAGVMQNPRHLVRRRGQEARLRCSPMKGHSHVYWYRQLPEEGLKFMVYLQKENIIDESGMPKERFSAEFPKEGPSILRIQQVVRGDSAAYFCASSPRREETQYFGPGTRLLVL.

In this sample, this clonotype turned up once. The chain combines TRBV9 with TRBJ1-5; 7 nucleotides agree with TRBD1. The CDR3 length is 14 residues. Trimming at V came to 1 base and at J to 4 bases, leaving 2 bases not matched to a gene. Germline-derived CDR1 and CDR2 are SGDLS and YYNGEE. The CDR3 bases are TGTGCCAGCAGCGTATCAGGGGGAAATCAGCCCCAGCATTTT. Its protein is CASSVSGGNQPQHF.

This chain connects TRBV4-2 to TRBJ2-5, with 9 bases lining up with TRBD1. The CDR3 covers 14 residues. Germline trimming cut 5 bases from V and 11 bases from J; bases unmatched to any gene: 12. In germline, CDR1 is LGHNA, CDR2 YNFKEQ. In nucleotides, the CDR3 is TGTGCCAGCAGCAATCGCGGGACAGGGAAATTGCAGTACTTC. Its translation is CASSNRGTGKLQYF.

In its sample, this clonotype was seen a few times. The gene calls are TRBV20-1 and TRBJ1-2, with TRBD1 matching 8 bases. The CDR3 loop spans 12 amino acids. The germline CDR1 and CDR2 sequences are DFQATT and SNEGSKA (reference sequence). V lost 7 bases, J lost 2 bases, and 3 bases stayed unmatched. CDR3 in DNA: TGCAGTGGGACAGGGCCCAACTATGGCTACACCTTC. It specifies CSGTGPNYGYTF.

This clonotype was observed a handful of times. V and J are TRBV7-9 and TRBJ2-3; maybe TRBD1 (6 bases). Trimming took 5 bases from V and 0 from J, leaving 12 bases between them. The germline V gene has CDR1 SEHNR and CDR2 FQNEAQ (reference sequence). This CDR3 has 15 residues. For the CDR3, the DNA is TGTGCCAGCAGCCGGACAGCCACTAGCACAGATACGCAGTATTTT. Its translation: CASSRTATSTDTQYF. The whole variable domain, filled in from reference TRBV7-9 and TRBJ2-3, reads DTGVSQNPRHKITKRGQNVTFRCDPISEHNRLYWYRQTLGQGPEFLTYFQNEAQLEKSRLLSDRFSAERPKGSFSTLEIQRTEQGDSAMYLCASSRTATSTDTQYFGPGTRLTVL.

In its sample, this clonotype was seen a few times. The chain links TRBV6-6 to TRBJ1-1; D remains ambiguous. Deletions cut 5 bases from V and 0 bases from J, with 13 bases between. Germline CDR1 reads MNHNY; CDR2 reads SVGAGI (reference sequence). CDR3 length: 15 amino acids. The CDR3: CASSEANSMNTEAFF. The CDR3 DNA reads TGTGCCAGCAGTGAAGCGAATAGTATGAACACTGAAGCTTTCTTT.

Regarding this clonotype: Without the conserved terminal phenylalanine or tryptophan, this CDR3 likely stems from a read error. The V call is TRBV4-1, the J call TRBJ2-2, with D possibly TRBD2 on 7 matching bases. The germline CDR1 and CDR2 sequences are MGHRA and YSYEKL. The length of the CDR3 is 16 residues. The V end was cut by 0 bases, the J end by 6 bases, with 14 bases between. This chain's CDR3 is CASSQERGALPGELFH. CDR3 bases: TGCGCCAGCAGCCAAGAACGGGGGGCGCTCCCCGGGGAGCTGTTTCAT.

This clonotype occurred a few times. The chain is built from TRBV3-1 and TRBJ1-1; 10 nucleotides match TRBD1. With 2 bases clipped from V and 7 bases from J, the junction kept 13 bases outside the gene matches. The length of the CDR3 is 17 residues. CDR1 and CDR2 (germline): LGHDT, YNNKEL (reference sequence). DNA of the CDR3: TGTGCCAGCAGCCAATCGAGTAAGGGACAGGGGACTTTTGAAGCTTTCTTT. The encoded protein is CASSQSSKGQGTFEAFF.

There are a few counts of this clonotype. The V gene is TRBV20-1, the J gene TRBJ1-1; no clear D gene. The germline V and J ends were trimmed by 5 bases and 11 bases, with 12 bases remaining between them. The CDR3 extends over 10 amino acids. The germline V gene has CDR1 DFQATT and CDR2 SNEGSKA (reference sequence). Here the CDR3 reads CSASAGYAFF. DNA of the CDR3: TGCAGTGCTTCAGCCGGGTATGCTTTCTTT.

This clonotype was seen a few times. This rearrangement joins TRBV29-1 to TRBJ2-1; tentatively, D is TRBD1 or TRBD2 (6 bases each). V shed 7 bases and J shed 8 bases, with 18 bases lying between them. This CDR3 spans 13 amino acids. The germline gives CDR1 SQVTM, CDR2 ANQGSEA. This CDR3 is CSGDGGAPDEQFF. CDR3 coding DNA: TGCAGCGGCGACGGGGGCGCCCCGGATGAGCAGTTCTTC.

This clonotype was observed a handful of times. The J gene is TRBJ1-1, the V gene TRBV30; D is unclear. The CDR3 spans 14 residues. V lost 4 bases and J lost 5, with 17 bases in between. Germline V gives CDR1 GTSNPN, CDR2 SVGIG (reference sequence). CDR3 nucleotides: TGTGCCTGGAATTCACAGTTCGGCGGGACTGAAGCTTTCTTT. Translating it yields CAWNSQFGGTEAFF.

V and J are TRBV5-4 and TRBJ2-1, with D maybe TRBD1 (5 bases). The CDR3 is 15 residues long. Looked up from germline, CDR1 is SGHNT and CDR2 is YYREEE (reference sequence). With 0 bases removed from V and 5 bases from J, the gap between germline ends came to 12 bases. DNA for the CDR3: TGTGCCAGCAGCTTGGGGCAGGGAACCGACAATGAGCAGTTCTTC. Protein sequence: CASSLGQGTDNEQFF.

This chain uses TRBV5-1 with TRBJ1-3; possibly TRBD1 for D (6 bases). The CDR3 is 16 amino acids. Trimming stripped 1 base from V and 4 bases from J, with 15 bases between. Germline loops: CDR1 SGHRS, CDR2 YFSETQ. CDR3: CASSLSGAVSGNTIYF. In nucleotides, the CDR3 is TGCGCCAGCAGCTTGTCAGGGGCTGTTTCGGGAAACACCATATATTTT.

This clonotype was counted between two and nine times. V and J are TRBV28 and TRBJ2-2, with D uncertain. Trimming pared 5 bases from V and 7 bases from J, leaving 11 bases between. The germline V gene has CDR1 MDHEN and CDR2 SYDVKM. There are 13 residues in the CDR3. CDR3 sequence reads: CASSPEWGGELFF. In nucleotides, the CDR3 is TGTGCCAGCAGTCCGGAATGGGGCGGGGAGCTGTTTTTT.

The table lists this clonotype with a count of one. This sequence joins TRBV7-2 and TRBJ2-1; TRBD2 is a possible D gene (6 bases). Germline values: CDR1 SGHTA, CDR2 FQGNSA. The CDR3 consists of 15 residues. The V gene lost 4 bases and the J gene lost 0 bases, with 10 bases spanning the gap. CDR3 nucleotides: TGTGCCAGCAGCTCCCGGGACTTCTCCTACAATGAGCAGTTCTTC. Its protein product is CASSSRDFSYNEQFF.

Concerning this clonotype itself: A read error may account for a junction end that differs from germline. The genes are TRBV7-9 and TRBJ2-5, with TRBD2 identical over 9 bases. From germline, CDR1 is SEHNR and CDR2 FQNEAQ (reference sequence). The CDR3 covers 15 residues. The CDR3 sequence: CARSSKAGGAETQYF. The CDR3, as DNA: TGTGCCAGGAGCTCCAAAGCGGGGGGAGCAGAGACCCAGTACTTC. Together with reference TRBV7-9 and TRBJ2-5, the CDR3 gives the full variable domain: DTGVSQNPRHKITKRGQNVTFRCDPISEHNRLYWYRQTLGQGPEFLTYFQNEAQLEKSRLLSDRFSAERPKGSFSTLEIQRTEQGDSAMYLCARSSKAGGAETQYFGPGTRLLVL.

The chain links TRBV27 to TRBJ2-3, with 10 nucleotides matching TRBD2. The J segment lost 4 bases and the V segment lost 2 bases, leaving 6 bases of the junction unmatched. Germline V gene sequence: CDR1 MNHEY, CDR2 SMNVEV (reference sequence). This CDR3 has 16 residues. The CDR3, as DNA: TGTGCCAGCAGTTTAAAAATAGCGGGGGGTGCAGATACGCAGTATTTT. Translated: CASSLKIAGGADTQYF.

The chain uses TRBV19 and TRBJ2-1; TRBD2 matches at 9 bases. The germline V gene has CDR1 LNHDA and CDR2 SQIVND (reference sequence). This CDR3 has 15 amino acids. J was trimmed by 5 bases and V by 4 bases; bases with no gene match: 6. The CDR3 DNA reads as TGTGCCAGTAGTAGACTAGCGGCGCTTAACAATGAGCAGTTCTTC. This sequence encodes CASSRLAALNNEQFF.

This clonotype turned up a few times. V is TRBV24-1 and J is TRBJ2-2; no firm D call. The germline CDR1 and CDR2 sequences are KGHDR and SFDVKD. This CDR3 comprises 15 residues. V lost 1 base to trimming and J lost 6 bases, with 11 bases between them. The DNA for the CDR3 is TGTGCCACCAGTGATTTAAGTTCCGTCGCCGGGGAGCTGTTTTTT. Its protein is CATSDLSSVAGELFF.